This TCR beta chain was captured by sequencing in a study of T cell responses to AZD1222 COVID-19 vaccine (dated by TCRdb to about 2021). Some background on the complete study: A total of under 250 trial participants underwent TCR sequencing, of whom 200 to 220 had received two doses of AZD1222 and approximately 26 had received two doses of the MenACWY control vaccine. Trial participants were enrolled into age subgroups of 18-55, 56-69 and 70-plus years, which contained around 150, 28 and 57 TCR-sequenced participants, respectively.

The CDR3 holds 15 amino acids from the cysteine to the phenylalanine. This entry keeps only the CDR3 DNA: 45 bases, framed from base 1. CDR1 and CDR2, looked up from the germline V gene, are SNHLY and FYNNEI. Trimming removed 5 bases from V and 3 bases from J, leaving 17 bases between the germline ends. About this clone: Its recognized antigen is unknown. Nothing much larger sits one base from this clone, and base qualities are not available.

The time point label for this specimen denotes: about 28 days (+/-7) after the second vaccine dose. Because spike-specific TCR depth and breadth did not differ between the two schedules, AZD1222 recipients who got a second dose at roughly 4 weeks were pooled with those who got a second dose at roughly 12 weeks. The vaccinee samples were drawn from two UK trials, COV001 and COV002, one of which was a single-blind randomized controlled phase 2/3 trial testing AZD1222 (ChAdOx1 nCoV-19) in healthy adults. For TCRbeta chain sequencing, PBMC samples from trial participants were taken at day 0 and at day 28 after the second dose. The CDR3 regions of human TCRbeta chains were analyzed by immunosequencing. The source study handled its data this way. Repertoire TCRs were checked for matches against a reference library of SARS-CoV-2-specific TCRs that had been generated using the MIRA antigen-specificity platform. Breadth was defined as the fraction of unique TCRs that were SARS-CoV-2-associated. Depth was defined as the fraction of total T cells that were SARS-CoV-2-associated. Each spike-specific TCR was assigned to its reactive spike region and to a CD4 or CD8 class using the MIRA data. Log10-transformed breadth and depth values were compared by one-way ANOVA with Sidak's multiple comparisons tests. The table comes from immuneACCESS by way of TCRdb, which keeps in-frame sequences with V and J called. Part of the clones is missing from these tables; in studies checked, under half for an unresolved V gene and the rest for unknown reasons. D and trimming were read from the DNA, whereas the V and J calls and clone size are those reported in that table. In all, the sample holds over 95,000 clones, and approximately 89% of those were seen once. The top ten clones comprise 6.5% to 10% of the sample.

Overall study results and their limits: Because no day 14 peak-response samples were available, the repertoires could be characterized only after the peak T cell response. Epitopes outside the regions mutated in the B.1.351 and B.1.1.7 variants were reportedly recognized by nearly half of the unique spike-specific TCRs. Conclusions about previously exposed vaccinees were limited because only six or seven AZD1222 recipients were SARS-CoV-2 seropositive at baseline. After two AZD1222 doses, spike-specific TCR breadth and depth were significantly higher than at day 0 and than in MenACWY recipients. Participants were mostly white British and included more females than males, and it was suggested by the authors that clonal diversity may have been underestimated. The 56-69-year group was small, and its depth increase did not reach significance, likely because of low power. The whole spike protein was spanned by vaccine-associated CD4 TCRs, and dominant responses were seen in regions 160-218 and 743-854.

Recombination linked TRBV2 to TRBJ2-7, and perhaps TRBD2 as D gene, on 5 matching bases. The receptor was isolated from an adult who received the AZD1222 COVID-19 vaccine. The sequencing used peripheral blood, collected 28 days after the second AZD1222 dose. The DNA sequence is given as TGTGCCAGCAGTATGGACTCAACCGGTCTCTACGAGCAGTACTTC. Translation gives CASSMDSTGLYEQYF.